The 28 T cell receptor beta chains reported below all come from one sample, sequenced in a study of shared clonotypes between healthy human individuals. This table comes from immunoSEQ multiplex PCR, and its TCRdb copy is limited to in-frame clones, with some not included. The sample lists 110,000 or so clones; around 71% were seen once. The sequencing sample was made of memory CD8+ T cells sorted from blood. Indicated subset: CD45RO+ cells pooled with CCR7-negative TemRA cells. The receptors were gathered from a woman in her twenties or thirties in good health.

The gene calls are TRBV25-1 and TRBJ2-5; D ambiguous. The DNA end favors TRBJ2-7, so the J call may be wrong. In germline, CDR1 is MGHDK, CDR2 SYGVNS. The CDR3 totals 14 residues. CDR3 amino acids: CASSDPTDSYEQYF. The CDR3, as DNA: TGTGCCAGCAGTGATCCCACCGACTCCTACGAGCAGTACTTC.

This clone was counted ten times or more. CDR3 sequence: CASGLVRTARNPREQYF. CDR3 DNA sequence: TGTGCTAGTGGTTTGGTACGTACCGCTAGAAATCCGCGAGAGCAGTACTTC. V and J are TRBV12-5 and TRBJ2-7; D is ambiguous. Germline assignment: CDR1 LGHNT and CDR2 FRNRAP. With 0 bases removed from V and 7 bases from J, the gap between germline ends came to 22 bases. This CDR3 has 17 residues.

This clone has a handful of counts. This sequence joins TRBV6-1 and TRBJ2-1; D ambiguous. This CDR3 comprises 13 residues. V lost 5 bases and J lost 2, with 7 bases in between. The V gene's germline CDR1 is MNHNS and CDR2 SASEGT. The CDR3: CASSSDTYNEQFF. The CDR3 nucleotides read TGTGCCAGCAGTAGCGACACCTACAATGAGCAGTTCTTC.

This clone came up once. V gene TRBV18 combines with J gene TRBJ2-3, with 8 bases fitting TRBD2. CDR1 is KGHSH, CDR2 LQKENI, per germline. This CDR3 region has 15 residues. Trimming cost V 8 bases and J 0 bases; bases outside gene matches: 7. The CDR3 is CASVLERGSTDTQYF. The CDR3 DNA sequence: TGTGCCAGCGTCCTGGAGCGGGGGAGCACAGATACGCAGTATTTT.

The V gene is TRBV4-1, the J gene TRBJ2-7, with 12 bases fitting TRBD1. Germline trimming cut 0 bases from V and 4 bases from J; bases unmatched to any gene: 4. The CDR3 covers 16 residues. CDR1 is MGHRA and CDR2 is YSYEKL in the germline V gene. This CDR3 is CASSQDRGQGAYEQYF. The DNA for the CDR3 is TGCGCCAGCAGCCAAGATAGGGGACAGGGGGCTTACGAGCAGTACTTC.

This rearrangement joins TRBV7-9 to TRBJ2-1; TRBD2 aligns across 7 bases. The V gene end was trimmed by 5 bases and the J gene end by 3 bases; junction bases not matched to a gene: 4. CDR1 is SEHNR, CDR2 FQNEAQ, per germline (reference sequence). The CDR3 totals 14 residues. CDR3 DNA sequence: TGTGCCAGCAGCGGGAGGGAGAACTACAATGAGCAGTTCTTC. Its translation: CASSGRENYNEQFF.

The chain employs TRBV29-1 and TRBJ2-1; D may be TRBD2 (6 bases). The CDR3 consists of 15 residues. Germline V gives CDR1 SQVTM, CDR2 ANQGSEA. Trimming removed 3 bases at V and 6 bases at J, with 18 bases between. The CDR3 DNA reads TGCAGCGTTGAGGGGGGTAGGGTCCGCTCCAATGAGCAGTTCTTC. It yields the protein CSVEGGRVRSNEQFF.

Concerning this clone: This same CDR3 is encoded by further DNA sequences in the sample. V is TRBV27 and J is TRBJ2-7, with 14 bases matching TRBD2. Germline CDR1 is MNHEY and CDR2 is SMNVEV (reference sequence). The CDR3 length is 15 residues. J was trimmed by 6 bases and V by 3 bases; bases with no gene match: 4. The CDR3 is CASSLGLAGAREQYF. CDR3 sequence (DNA): TGTGCCAGCAGTTTGGGACTAGCGGGAGCGCGCGAGCAGTACTTC.

V is TRBV11-2 and J is TRBJ2-3; D gene uncertain. The CDR3 runs to 16 residues. Deletions cut 5 bases from V and 4 bases from J, with 19 bases between. Germline V CDR1 and CDR2: SGHAT, FQNNGV. As DNA, the CDR3 is TGTGCCAGCAGCACATGGGCGGACGAATCGGCAGATACGCAGTATTTT. Amino acid sequence: CASSTWADESADTQYF.

This rearrangement joins TRBV5-4 to TRBJ1-2; 9 bases line up with TRBD1. This CDR3 region has 14 residues. J was trimmed by 8 bases and V by 0 bases; bases with no gene match: 5. Germline CDR1 reads SGHNT; CDR2 reads YYREEE (reference sequence). CDR3 sequence: CASSLDGTGFGYTF. For the CDR3, the DNA is TGTGCCAGCAGCTTGGACGGGACAGGGTTCGGCTACACCTTC.

This clone was detected a few times. A much larger clone differs by one base, so this may be a read error. This sample also contains other DNA sequences that code for the same CDR3. The V gene is TRBV25-1, the J gene TRBJ2-5, with 7 nucleotides matching TRBD1. Germline CDR1 MGHDK, CDR2 SYGVNS. The CDR3 spans 11 residues. V trimming: 5 bases; J trimming: 11 bases; junction bases outside the gene matches: 5. This CDR3 reads CASSPGQEQYF. Written as DNA, the CDR3 is TGTGCCAGCAGTCCCGGACAGGAGCAGTACTTC.

This clone was recorded at least ten times. The rearrangement links TRBV28 to TRBJ1-2; D uncertain. The CDR3 covers 16 residues. Germline-derived CDR1 and CDR2 are MDHEN and SYDVKM. V was clipped by 1 base and J by 0 bases, with 12 bases between them. For the CDR3, the DNA is TGTGCCAGCAGTTTATACGGGAAAGTAACTAACTATGGCTACACCTTC. This encodes CASSLYGKVTNYGYTF.

CDR3 bases: TGTGCCAGCAGCGTGACCCGGGACAGTGCCTACGAGCAGTACTTC. Protein: CASSVTRDSAYEQYF. The rearrangement links TRBV9 to TRBJ2-7; 7 positions agree with TRBD1. The CDR3 contains 15 residues. Germline V gives CDR1 SGDLS, CDR2 YYNGEE. J lost 2 bases, V lost 2 bases, and 7 bases had no gene match.

This sequence joins TRBV28 and TRBJ2-1; 8 bases are shared with TRBD2. This CDR3 has 13 residues. The V segment lost 7 bases and the J segment 7 bases; nucleotides outside the gene matches: 6. Germline loops: CDR1 MDHEN, CDR2 SYDVKM. The CDR3 protein is CASMEGGRNEQFF. CDR3 sequence (DNA): TGTGCCAGCATGGAGGGCGGGAGGAATGAGCAGTTCTTC.

V gene TRBV7-2 combines with J gene TRBJ2-1; D not certain. This CDR3 contains 14 residues. Germline V lookup: CDR1 SGHTA, CDR2 FQGNSA. The V gene lost 4 bases and the J gene lost 0 bases, with 7 bases spanning the gap. The CDR3 coding sequence is TGTGCCAGCAGCTCTACCCCCTCCTACAATGAGCAGTTCTTC. This encodes CASSSTPSYNEQFF.

This rearrangement joins TRBV5-3 to TRBJ1-5, with TRBD1 as a possible D gene (5 bases). TRBV5-3 is designated an ORF whose function remains uncertain. The V end lost 3 bases, the J end lost 3 bases, and 10 bases lay between the germline ends. CDR3 length equals 14 residues. Written as DNA, the CDR3 is TGTGCCAGAAGCTACGGACACCCCAATCAGCCCCAGCATTTT. Translating it yields CARSYGHPNQPQHF.

The chain carries TRBV4-1 and TRBJ1-5; D call uncertain. CDR1 and CDR2 from the germline V gene are MGHRA and YSYEKL. V lost 2 bases to trimming and J lost 8 bases, with 10 bases between them. The CDR3 totals 13 residues. CDR3 nucleotide sequence: TGCGCCAGCAGCCAACCCGGTGTAGAGCCCCAGCATTTT. As protein: CASSQPGVEPQHF.

The V and J genes are TRBV6-4 and TRBJ1-5; TRBD1 aligns across 7 bases. The trim removed 4 bases at V and 7 bases at J, leaving 10 bases unmatched. CDR3 size: 15 residues. Germline-derived CDR1 and CDR2 are MRHNA and SNTAGT. The CDR3 is CASSALKTGYQPQHF. The CDR3 region has the DNA TGTGCCAGCAGTGCCTTAAAGACAGGGTACCAGCCCCAGCATTTT.

The genes are TRBV15 and TRBJ2-4; the match to TRBD2 covers 8 bases. The germline gives CDR1 LNHNV, CDR2 YYDKDF (reference sequence). With 2 bases clipped from V and 0 bases from J, the junction kept 9 bases outside the gene matches. This CDR3 spans 18 amino acids. The CDR3 nucleotides are TGTGCCACCAGCAGAAGTCTAGCGGGCGAGATAGCCAAAAACATTCAGTACTTC. This codes for CATSRSLAGEIAKNIQYF.

This sequence joins TRBV11-3 and TRBJ1-1; 9 bases fit TRBD1. There are 17 residues in the CDR3. Trimming removed 5 bases from V and 0 bases from J; junction bases left unmatched: 10. Germline V gene sequence: CDR1 SGHNT, CDR2 YENEEA. The CDR3, as DNA: TGTGCCAGCAGCCCGGGGCCCGGGACAGGGATGAACACTGAAGCTTTCTTT. Amino acids: CASSPGPGTGMNTEAFF.

This chain links TRBV25-1 with TRBJ2-3, with 7 bases aligning to TRBD1. After removal of 1 base from V and 0 bases from J, the junction contained 10 bases not matched to a gene. Germline V gene sequence: CDR1 MGHDK, CDR2 SYGVNS. This CDR3 is built from 18 residues. The CDR3 loop is CASSELGTARTSTDTQYF. The CDR3 DNA follows: TGTGCCAGCAGTGAATTGGGGACAGCGCGCACCAGCACAGATACGCAGTATTTT.

This clone was counted a few times. The chain has TRBV28 and TRBJ1-1; TRBD1 is a possible D gene (6 bases). The CDR3 consists of 14 residues. Germline V gene lookup returns CDR1 MDHEN and CDR2 SYDVKM. The germline V and J ends were trimmed by 2 bases and 6 bases, with 13 bases remaining between them. The CDR3 sequence: CASSLGQPSAEAFF. The DNA for the CDR3 is TGTGCCAGCAGTTTAGGACAGCCTAGTGCTGAAGCTTTCTTT.

J is TRBJ1-1 and V is TRBV6-4; D uncertain. Looked up from germline, CDR1 is MRHNA and CDR2 is SNTAGT. The CDR3 totals 13 residues. Trimming stripped 3 bases from V and 1 base from J, with 6 bases between. The CDR3 here is CASSEESNTEAFF. The CDR3 DNA sequence: TGTGCCAGCAGTGAAGAATCGAACACTGAAGCTTTCTTT.

V gene TRBV28 combines with J gene TRBJ2-1, with 12 positions matching TRBD2. The CDR3 runs 19 residues. The germline gives CDR1 MDHEN, CDR2 SYDVKM. The junction had 12 bases not matched to a gene; V was cut back by 6 bases and J by 0 bases. CDR3 loop: CASSLSLPSGRASYNEQFF. The CDR3 coding sequence is TGTGCCAGCAGCCTCTCCCTCCCTAGCGGGAGGGCCTCCTACAATGAGCAGTTCTTC. Full variable domain (missing parts from reference TRBV28 and TRBJ2-1): DVKVTQSSRYLVKRTGEKVFLECVQDMDHENMFWYRQDPGLGLRLIYFSYDVKMKEKGDIPEGYSVSREKKERFSLILESASTNQTSMYLCASSLSLPSGRASYNEQFFGPGTRLTVL.

As to this clone: Other DNA sequences in the sample encode the same CDR3. J is TRBJ2-3 and V is TRBV27, with D perhaps TRBD1 or TRBD2 (5 bases each). The germline V gene encodes CDR1 MNHEY and CDR2 SMNVEV (reference sequence). This CDR3 comprises 14 residues. The germline V and J ends were trimmed by 4 bases and 2 bases, with 10 bases remaining between them. The CDR3 bases are TGTGCCAGCAGTTCCGGGGCCTCCACAGATACGCAGTATTTT. It codes for CASSSGASTDTQYF.

The rearrangement links TRBV5-4 to TRBJ1-1; 7 nucleotides line up with TRBD1. The junction had 9 bases not matched to a gene; V was cut back by 2 bases and J by 5 bases. CDR1 and CDR2 from the germline V gene are SGHNT and YYREEE (reference sequence). The CDR3 totals 15 residues. The CDR3 protein is CASSFTAAGGTEAFF. The DNA for the CDR3 is TGTGCCAGCAGCTTCACGGCCGCAGGGGGAACTGAAGCTTTCTTT.

The V gene is TRBV7-9, the J gene TRBJ1-1, with a possible D match to TRBD1 (5 bases). V lost 3 bases to trimming and J lost 4 bases, with 12 bases between them. CDR3 length: 14 residues. CDR1 and CDR2 (germline): SEHNR, FQNEAQ (reference sequence). CDR3 amino acids: CASSFQGGGTEAFF. In DNA, the CDR3 is TGTGCCAGCAGCTTTCAGGGAGGTGGCACTGAAGCTTTCTTT.

Comment on this clone: One end of the junction is discordant with germline, which a read error may explain. The gene calls are TRBV10-1 and TRBJ2-1; no firm D call. Germline assignment: CDR1 WNHNN and CDR2 SYGVQD (reference sequence). The CDR3 length is 14 residues. The CDR3 reads CASSKSSPYNEQFF. The CDR3 region has the DNA TGCGCCAGCAGTAAGTCCAGTCCCTACAATGAGCAGTTCTTC.